This T cell receptor (beta chain) appears in the sequencing data of a study of a mutant IDH1 vaccine in newly diagnosed glioma. Time point denoted: baseline, week 1 (first vaccination visit). The sample's treatment: pre-vaccination baseline after standard-of-care therapy. Profiled with immunoSEQ multiplex PCR; TCRdb holds only in-frame clones, not every one. The data hold 35,000 to 40,000 clones, with around 90% observed a single time. CDR1 and CDR2 (germline): MGHDK, SYGVNS. The CDR3 extends over 16 amino acids. Germline trimming cut 3 bases from V and 5 bases from J; bases unmatched to any gene: 6. Whole-study findings and limits: Of all patients, around 94% showed vaccine-induced immune responses.

Concerning this clone: The antigen is unknown.

The chain recombines TRBV25-1 with TRBJ2-3; 12 bases line up with TRBD2. The clonotype was recovered from a man between 18 and 29 years old with glioma. The sequencing used PBMCs, collected from a glioma patient treated with radiotherapy, temozolomide or both. CDR3 in DNA: TGTGCCAGCAGTGAGTACAGGGGACTAGCGGGAGATACGCAGTATTTT. Encoded protein: CASSEYRGLAGDTQYF. Complete variable domain (other parts from reference TRBV25-1 and TRBJ2-3): EADIYQTPRYLVIGTGKKITLECSQTMGHDKMYWYQQDPGMELHLIHYSYGVNSTEKGDLSSESTVSRIRTEHFPLTLESARPSHTSQYLCASSEYRGLAGDTQYFGPGTRLTVL.